The 28 T cell receptor beta chains reported below all come from one sample, sequenced in a study of Graves' ophthalmopathy and Graves' hyperthyroidism. CDR3 regions of TCR beta were amplified from RNA transcripts. HTBI-primed RT-PCR formed the first round, and a multiplex PCR formed the second. Each CDR3 protein gets one entry after TCRdb re-called the multiplex PCR reads with MiXCR. The sample lists 600,000 to 650,000 distinct CDR3 sequences, around a fifth occurring once. The sequenced sample consisted of peripheral blood. These receptor sequences come from a young woman with stable Graves' hyperthyroidism. Some clones in this sample may be carry-over from other donors' samples.

This chain links TRBV4-1 with TRBJ2-2; D is unresolved. The CDR3 has 16 amino acids. Germline assignment: CDR1 MGHRA and CDR2 YSYEKL. Trimming took off 5 bases at V and 0 bases at J, with 13 bases between the two ends. The CDR3 nucleotides read TGCGCCAGCAGCTCAGTGCCAGCGCCGAACACCGGGGAGCTGTTTTTT. The encoded protein is CASSSVPAPNTGELFF.

This clonotype occurred a few times. This rearrangement joins TRBV28 to TRBJ1-2, with D uncertain. Per germline, CDR1 MDHEN and CDR2 SYDVKM. Trimming left V 6 bases short and J 8 bases short, with 16 bases between. There are 13 residues in the CDR3. The DNA of the CDR3 is TGTGCCAGCAGCCCTCTCCCGGTGGAGGGCTACACCTTC. It is translated as CASSPLPVEGYTF.

This clonotype showed up just a few times. The chain couples TRBV11-2 to TRBJ2-7; TRBD2 is a possible D gene (6 bases). The CDR3 totals 16 residues. Germline V lookup: CDR1 SGHAT, CDR2 FQNNGV. V was trimmed by 5 bases and J by 2 bases, leaving 19 bases between them. In nucleotides, the CDR3 is TGTGCCAGCAGCACAGGAGGGTCAGGCTTTACCTACGAGCAGTACTTC. As protein: CASSTGGSGFTYEQYF. The full variable domain, completed using reference TRBV11-2 and TRBJ2-7, is EAGVAQSPRYKIIEKRQSVAFWCNPISGHATLYWYQQILGQGPKLLIQFQNNGVVDDSQLPKDRFSAERLKGVDSTLKIQPAKLEDSAVYLCASSTGGSGFTYEQYFGPGTRLTVT.

Many counts were recorded for this clonotype. This rearrangement joins TRBV19 to TRBJ2-3, with 16 nucleotides matching TRBD2. With V trimmed by 6 bases and J by 2 bases, 14 bases remained unmatched. CDR3 length: 20 residues. Germline CDR1 reads LNHDA; CDR2 reads SQIVND (reference sequence). CDR3 in amino acids: CASRGMTGLAGGPPTDTQYF. In DNA, the CDR3 is TGTGCCAGTAGGGGGATGACGGGACTAGCGGGGGGGCCTCCCACAGATACGCAGTATTTT.

The chain links TRBV6-2 or TRBV6-3 to TRBJ2-5; D gene uncertain. Germline values: CDR1 MNHEY, CDR2 SVGEGT. The CDR3 has 13 residues. Trimming removed 7 bases at V and 0 bases at J, with 9 bases between. The CDR3 DNA is TGTGCCAGCAAGACCGTGTACCAAGAGACCCAGTACTTC. It specifies CASKTVYQETQYF.

This clonotype was observed at least ten times. This chain uses TRBV5-1 with TRBJ2-2, with 9 bases matching TRBD1. This CDR3 region has 15 residues. V shed 2 bases, J shed 5 bases, and the junction held 4 bases outside the gene matches. The germline V gene encodes CDR1 SGHRS and CDR2 YFSETQ. CDR3 nucleotides: TGCGCCAGCAGCTTTGGGACAGGGAAAACCGGGGAGCTGTTTTTT. Translated: CASSFGTGKTGELFF.

The V gene is TRBV6-1, the J gene TRBJ1-1; 7 nucleotides match TRBD1. This CDR3 is 14 amino acids long. Germline CDR1 is MNHNS and CDR2 is SASEGT. The ends lost 4 bases at V and 6 bases at J; junction bases unmatched: 8. Here the CDR3 DNA reads TGTGCCAGCAGTGTCACAGGGGATTCGGCTGAAGCTTTCTTT. Translating gives CASSVTGDSAEAFF.

The chain's CDR3 is CASSLGLKNTGELFF. The DNA of the CDR3 is TGCGCCAGCAGCTTGGGCCTAAAGAACACCGGGGAGCTGTTTTTT. The rearrangement joins TRBV5-1 to TRBJ2-2; D is uncertain. Trimming removed 0 bases at V and 1 base at J, with 7 bases between. The CDR3 length is 15 residues. Germline assignment: CDR1 SGHRS and CDR2 YFSETQ.

In this sample, this clonotype turned up many times. The chain is built from TRBV15 and TRBJ1-2; 9 positions match TRBD1. CDR1 and CDR2 (germline): LNHNV, YYDKDF (reference sequence). V shed 2 bases and J 5 bases; nucleotides not matched to a gene: 6. The CDR3 runs 15 residues. CDR3 loop: CATSRNTGGTYGYTF. Here the CDR3 DNA reads TGTGCCACCAGCAGAAATACAGGGGGCACGTATGGCTACACCTTC.

The chain uses TRBV20-1 and TRBJ1-3; D unclear. This CDR3 is built from 12 residues. Trimming removed 6 bases at V and 4 bases at J, with 10 bases between. CDR1 is DFQATT, CDR2 SNEGSKA, per germline (reference sequence). The CDR3 DNA sequence: TGCAGTGCCCGCGGTCGGGGAAACACCATATATTTT. Its protein is CSARGRGNTIYF.

This clonotype was seen many times. The chain is built from TRBV12-3 or TRBV12-4 and TRBJ1-3; possible D gene TRBD1, 6 bases. This CDR3 spans 18 amino acids. V lost 3 bases and J lost 1, with 19 bases in between. The CDR3 sequence is CASSFTSWDKTSGNTIYF. The CDR3 region has the DNA TGTGCCAGCAGTTTCACTAGCTGGGACAAGACTTCTGGAAACACCATATATTTT.

This clonotype was seen a few times. The genes are TRBV5-1 and TRBJ2-2; D is tentatively TRBD1 or TRBD2 (5 bases each). The ends were cut back, 4 bases at V and 4 bases at J, with 17 bases in the middle. Germline loops: CDR1 SGHRS, CDR2 YFSETQ. CDR3 size: 16 residues. The CDR3 reads CASSPGRGAVTGELFF. Here the CDR3 DNA reads TGCGCCAGCAGCCCTGGAAGAGGGGCGGTCACCGGGGAGCTGTTTTTT.

This clonotype was picked up many times. The chain is built from TRBV30 and TRBJ1-2; maybe TRBD1 (5 bases). The CDR3 length is 13 residues. CDR1 and CDR2 from the germline V gene are GTSNPN and SVGIG (reference sequence). Between the trimmed V and J ends, which lost 0 bases and 7 bases, there was a span of 12 bases. The CDR3 DNA follows: TGTGCCTGGAGTGTACCAGGGTCCTCTGGCTACACCTTC. It encodes CAWSVPGSSGYTF.

With regard to this clonotype: This may come from a read error, since a much larger clone is one base off. The chain couples TRBV20-1 to TRBJ1-5; D is unclear. V was shortened by 0 bases and J by 6 bases, with 9 bases between the two germline ends. There are 13 residues in the CDR3. CDR1 is DFQATT and CDR2 is SNEGSKA in the germline V gene (reference sequence). CDR3 residues: CSARDGVFQPQHF. The CDR3 nucleotides are TGCAGTGCTAGAGATGGGGTTTTTCAGCCCCAGCATTTT.

This clonotype showed up many times. V usage is TRBV2 and J usage is TRBJ1-1, with D unclear. V dropped 8 bases and J dropped 3 bases, with 7 bases sitting between them. This CDR3 contains 11 residues. In germline, CDR1 is SNHLY, CDR2 FYNNEI. CDR3 in DNA: TGTGCCAGCGATATGTACACTGAAGCTTTCTTT. Protein product: CASDMYTEAFF.

This clonotype has just one count. This chain joins TRBV6-1 and TRBJ1-2, with a tentative D call TRBD1 (6 bases). V lost 6 bases and J 7 bases, leaving 24 bases between the germline ends. Germline V gene lookup returns CDR1 MNHNS and CDR2 SASEGT. The CDR3 sequence is 16 residues long. CDR3 sequence reads: CASRHPGGRGSSGYTF. The CDR3 DNA sequence: TGTGCCAGCAGGCACCCGGGGGGCAGGGGAAGTTCTGGCTACACCTTC.

This clonotype was recorded many times. The chain links TRBV5-1 to TRBJ1-6; no firm D call. Looked up from germline, CDR1 is SGHRS and CDR2 is YFSETQ. V shed 5 bases and J shed 8 bases, with 14 bases lying between them. The length of the CDR3 is 14 residues. The CDR3 is CASRPQFTDSPLHF. The CDR3 DNA reads TGCGCCAGCAGACCACAATTCACGGATTCACCCCTCCACTTT.

In its sample, this clonotype was seen a few times. One base away lies a much larger clone, so this may be a sequencing read error. This sequence joins TRBV27 and TRBJ1-1, with D possibly being TRBD1 (6 bases). The germline V gene has CDR1 MNHEY and CDR2 SMNVEV (reference sequence). This CDR3 has 12 residues. V lost 5 bases and J 12 bases, leaving 16 bases between the germline ends. CDR3 loop: CASSAPPGATFF. CDR3 bases: TGTGCCAGCAGTGCACCTCCAGGGGCGACTTTCTTT.

The sample holds a few counts of this clonotype. The junction and the germline gene differ at one end; a read error may be behind it. The V and J genes are TRBV5-6 and TRBJ2-2; TRBD1 aligns across 9 bases. Looked up from germline, CDR1 is SGHDT and CDR2 is YYEEEE. This CDR3 is 16 amino acids long. CDR3 in amino acids: CASSWSQGALTGELLF. CDR3 nucleotides: TGTGCCAGCAGCTGGTCACAGGGGGCTCTTACCGGGGAGCTGCTTTTT.

The J gene is TRBJ1-2, the V gene TRBV7-2; D is perhaps TRBD1 (6 bases). Germline V CDR1 and CDR2: SGHTA, FQGNSA. Deletions cut 0 bases from V and 4 bases from J, with 15 bases between. The CDR3 runs 16 residues. CDR3 region: CASSLAGGRVGYGYTF. Here the CDR3 DNA reads TGTGCCAGCAGCTTAGCGGGGGGGCGGGTCGGCTATGGCTACACCTTC.

At least ten counts were recorded for this clonotype. The chain is built from TRBV19 and TRBJ1-1; 11 bases line up with TRBD1. There are 14 residues in the CDR3. The V segment lost 5 bases and the J segment 5 bases; nucleotides outside the gene matches: 4. The germline gives CDR1 LNHDA, CDR2 SQIVND (reference sequence). CDR3: CASSFRDRGTEAFF. The CDR3 DNA reads TGTGCCAGTAGTTTCCGGGACAGGGGGACTGAAGCTTTCTTT.

As concerns this clonotype: The junction departs from the called germline gene at one end, perhaps through a read error. CDR3 nucleotide sequence: TGCGCCATCAGCTCGGGCGGGACAGGGGCGGAGGAGCAGTACTTC. It encodes CAISSGGTGAEEQYF. The V call is TRBV5-1, the J call TRBJ2-7, with 10 nucleotides matching TRBD1. CDR3 length: 15 amino acids. The germline V gene encodes CDR1 SGHRS and CDR2 YFSETQ.

The chain joins TRBV7-2 to TRBJ2-7; 7 nucleotides agree with TRBD1. The junction had 8 bases not matched to a gene; V was cut back by 5 bases and J by 7 bases. Per germline, CDR1 SGHTA and CDR2 FQGNSA. The CDR3 is made up of 13 amino acids. The CDR3 DNA sequence: TGTGCCAGCAGCATAGACAGGGAAGGGGAGCAGTACTTC. This codes for CASSIDREGEQYF.

The chain couples TRBV7-8 to TRBJ1-2; D remains ambiguous. The CDR3 is made up of 13 amino acids. V was pared by 3 bases and J by 2 bases, with 7 bases between. Germline V CDR1 and CDR2: SGHVS, FQNEAQ. The CDR3: CASSFKSNYGYTF. The CDR3 DNA reads as TGTGCCAGCAGCTTCAAGTCCAACTATGGCTACACCTTC.

This clonotype has a count of ten or more. The chain employs TRBV30 and TRBJ1-1; D gene unclear. The germline V gene has CDR1 GTSNPN and CDR2 SVGIG (reference sequence). The V and J ends lost 0 bases and 6 bases respectively, with 14 bases between them. CDR3 length: 14 residues. CDR3: CAWSVGGSLAEAFF. CDR3 DNA: TGTGCCTGGAGTGTAGGAGGCTCCCTGGCTGAAGCTTTCTTT.

The chain joins TRBV11-2 to TRBJ2-7, with D perhaps matching TRBD2 (6 bases). From germline, CDR1 is SGHAT and CDR2 FQNNGV. V lost 3 bases and J lost 4, with 28 bases in between. This CDR3 comprises 19 residues. The CDR3 nucleotides are TGTGCCAGCAGCTTTTTACGTGCGACTGGCGGGGTAGGGAAGTACGAGCAGTACGTC. Protein sequence: CASSFLRATGGVGKYEQYV.

This clonotype was seen only once. V is TRBV12-3 or TRBV12-4 and J is TRBJ1-5, with D uncertain. Trimming removed 2 bases at V and 4 bases at J, with 18 bases between. The CDR3 loop spans 17 amino acids. The chain's CDR3 is CASSLLPTLGNNQPQHF. The CDR3 DNA follows: TGTGCCAGCAGTTTACTCCCGACGCTCGGTAATAATCAGCCCCAGCATTTT.

This clonotype has a count of ten or more. The chain joins TRBV28 to TRBJ1-5, with 8 nucleotides matching TRBD1. Trimming cost V 6 bases and J 7 bases; bases outside gene matches: 11. This CDR3 region has 15 residues. The germline V gene has CDR1 MDHEN and CDR2 SYDVKM. In DNA form, the CDR3 reads TGTGCCAGCAGGTGGACAGGGTCCGTAGAACAGCCCCAGCATTTT. Its protein is CASRWTGSVEQPQHF.